The T cell receptor (beta chain) described here comes from a study of blood T cell repertoires in COVID-19. Looking at the study overall: Acute and convalescent COVID-19 samples came from the United States, Italy and Spain. PBMCs, B-cell-depleted T cells, or T cells were the source of the cDNA or gDNA that made up the material.

Germline V gene lookup returns CDR1 SGHDN and CDR2 FVKESK. The trim removed 2 bases at V and 6 bases at J, leaving 8 bases unmatched. The length of the CDR3 is 16 residues. Per the original methods: Estimates of nucleated cell counts were drawn from the amplification of reference gene primers. Repertoires were generated with immunoSEQ multiplex PCR, while TCRdb's copy carries only in-frame clones and drops some. V, J and clone size derive from that table, while D and trimming were established from the DNA sequence. This sample yields roughly 67,000 clones, of which around nine tenths are seen a single time; 1% to 1.5% belongs to the top ten.

Material: peripheral blood. The sequence derives from a woman aged 60 to 75 with acute or convalescent COVID-19. The V and J genes are TRBV14 and TRBJ2-1, with 9 bases matching TRBD1. Here the CDR3 DNA reads TGTGCCAGCAGCCAAATACAGGGGGCGATCCTCAATGAGCAGTTCTTC. Its protein is CASSQIQGAILNEQFF.